This TCR beta chain was identified during a study of blood T cell repertoires in COVID-19. Study summary: Sites in the United States, Italy and Spain provided acute and convalescent COVID-19 samples. Nucleic acid was either cDNA or gDNA, and it came from T cells, B-cell-depleted T cells, or PBMCs.

Germline CDR1 and CDR2: LNHNV and YYDKDF (reference sequence). This CDR3 comprises 14 residues. V lost 5 bases to trimming and J lost 2 bases, with 12 bases between them. Original processing methods: Nucleated cell number was recorded as an estimate derived from reference gene primer amplification. Produced via immunoSEQ multiplex PCR; TCRdb's table is partial and in-frame only. V, J and clone size reflect that table, while D and trimming were determined from the DNA. The sample lists over 200,000 clones, roughly 90% occurring once. Sequenced input: peripheral blood. The gene calls are TRBV15 and TRBJ1-1; D is unclear. The sequence derives from an older woman with acute or convalescent COVID-19. The chain's CDR3 is CATSPRGTNTEAFF. CDR3 nucleotide sequence: TGTGCCACCAGCCCCCGAGGCACTAACACTGAAGCTTTCTTT.